Each of the 12 T cell receptor beta chains below was sequenced from the same sample in a study of human T cells and chemical hapten exposure. Via MiXCR, TCRdb re-called the RACE reads, giving one row per CDR3 protein. The sample includes under 55,000 distinct CDR3 sequences, 8% to 10% of them seen just once. Described time point: patch test 3, about 24 weeks after DPC sensitization. Treatment given: therapeutic diphenylcyclopropenone sensitization with weekly scalp DPC. The source was whole blood, collected in connection with sensitization to the hapten diphenylcyclopropenone (DPC). The receptors originated from a woman aged 40-49 years with alopecia areata. Some clones in this sample may be carry-over from other donors' samples.

This clonotype was seen a handful of times. The genes are TRBV7-9 and TRBJ2-7; 12 bases align to TRBD2. CDR3 length: 15 residues. The germline V gene has CDR1 SEHNR and CDR2 FQNEAQ (reference sequence). The V segment lost 4 bases and the J segment 7 bases; nucleotides outside the gene matches: 8. In DNA form, the CDR3 reads TGTGCCAGCAGCTCCCCTAGCGGGGGGGCCCGGGAGCAGTACTTC. It translates to CASSSPSGGAREQYF. The complete variable domain, with remaining parts taken from reference TRBV7-9 and TRBJ2-7, reads DTGVSQNPRHKITKRGQNVTFRCDPISEHNRLYWYRQTLGQGPEFLTYFQNEAQLEKSRLLSDRFSAERPKGSFSTLEIQRTEQGDSAMYLCASSSPSGGAREQYFGPGTRLTVT.

On this clonotype itself: Germline and junction disagree at one end, which may indicate a read error. This chain joins TRBV20-1 and TRBJ2-1; D is possibly TRBD2 (6 bases). From germline, CDR1 is DFQATT and CDR2 SNEGSKA (reference sequence). This CDR3 spans 16 amino acids. DNA of the CDR3: TGCAGTGCTAGAGATCTGGGGACGGCGGCGGGGAATGAGCAGTCCTTC. This encodes CSARDLGTAAGNEQSF.

At least ten counts were recorded for this clonotype. The chain combines TRBV7-6 with TRBJ2-3; perhaps TRBD2 as D (6 bases). Trimming stripped 4 bases from V and 2 bases from J, with 7 bases between. Per the germline V gene, CDR1 is SGHVS and CDR2 is FNYEAQ. There are 13 residues in the CDR3. CDR3 coding DNA: TGTGCCAGCAGCTGGGACTTCACAGATACGCAGTATTTT. It specifies CASSWDFTDTQYF.

This chain connects TRBV6-2 or TRBV6-3 to TRBJ2-3; the match to TRBD2 covers 9 bases. This CDR3 has 16 residues. With 5 bases clipped from V and 2 bases from J, the junction kept 8 bases outside the gene matches. Germline CDR1 reads MNHEY; CDR2 reads SVGEGT. CDR3 loop: CASSRALAGPTDTQYF. CDR3 in DNA: TGTGCCAGCAGTCGCGCCCTAGCGGGGCCCACAGATACGCAGTATTTT.

The chain recombines TRBV3-1 with TRBJ2-7, with D tentatively TRBD1 or TRBD2 (5 bases each). The CDR3 has 14 amino acids. Germline V gene sequence: CDR1 LGHDT, CDR2 YNNKEL (reference sequence). Trimming cost V 5 bases and J 2 bases, with 13 bases left between them. CDR3: CASSGGRGPYEQYF. The CDR3 nucleotides are TGTGCCAGCAGCGGAGGAAGGGGTCCCTACGAGCAGTACTTC.

This clonotype showed up many times. V and J are TRBV29-1 and TRBJ2-1; TRBD1 or TRBD2 may be the D gene (5 bases each). The CDR3 contains 12 residues. V was shortened by 5 bases and J by 8 bases, with 13 bases between the two germline ends. The germline V gene encodes CDR1 SQVTM and CDR2 ANQGSEA. This CDR3 reads CSVSSGSHEQFF. The CDR3 DNA is TGCAGCGTTAGCTCAGGGAGCCATGAGCAGTTCTTC.

In this sample, this clonotype turned up a few times. This chain links TRBV6-5 with TRBJ2-7; D is unresolved. Between the trimmed V and J ends, which lost 0 bases and 5 bases, there was a span of 11 bases. The germline V gene encodes CDR1 MNHEY and CDR2 SVGAGI. CDR3 size: 14 residues. The CDR3 is CASSYSVKVHEQYF. CDR3 nucleotides: TGTGCCAGCAGTTACTCGGTAAAGGTCCACGAGCAGTACTTC.

The CDR3 reads CASSFGQTGGSPLHF. DNA of the CDR3: TGTGCCAGCAGTTTCGGGCAGACTGGGGGATCACCCCTCCACTTT. V usage is TRBV12-3 or TRBV12-4 and J usage is TRBJ1-6, with D possibly being TRBD1 (5 bases). The CDR3 has 15 amino acids. The V end lost 3 bases, the J end lost 10 bases, and 16 bases lay between the germline ends.

The V and J genes are TRBV5-6 and TRBJ2-7, with D possibly being TRBD2 (6 bases). The CDR3 is 12 residues long. CDR1 is SGHDT, CDR2 YYEEEE, per germline. The ends were cut back, 3 bases at V and 12 bases at J, with 16 bases in the middle. This CDR3 reads CASSSGPGSAYF. The CDR3 region has the DNA TGTGCCAGCAGCTCGGGGCCCGGGAGCGCGTACTTC.

This clonotype has only a few counts. The chain has TRBV28 and TRBJ2-7; D gene uncertain. Looked up from germline, CDR1 is MDHEN and CDR2 is SYDVKM. This CDR3 is built from 15 residues. V lost 5 bases and J lost 0, with 14 bases in between. CDR3 in amino acids: CASSAAFLGSYEQYF. The CDR3 bases are TGTGCCAGCAGTGCCGCCTTTTTGGGCTCCTACGAGCAGTACTTC. Combining the CDR3 with reference TRBV28 and TRBJ2-7 gives the whole variable domain DVKVTQSSRYLVKRTGEKVFLECVQDMDHENMFWYRQDPGLGLRLIYFSYDVKMKEKGDIPEGYSVSREKKERFSLILESASTNQTSMYLCASSAAFLGSYEQYFGPGTRLTVT.

The chain uses TRBV20-1 and TRBJ1-1; D uncertain. Germline CDR1 reads DFQATT; CDR2 reads SNEGSKA (reference sequence). The V end was cut by 6 bases, the J end by 1 base, with 15 bases between. This CDR3 region has 14 residues. CDR3 sequence (DNA): TGCAGTGCCGGTAGACCGGACCGGAACACTGAAGCTTTCTTT. Its protein product is CSAGRPDRNTEAFF.

This clonotype was seen only a few times. V is TRBV7-3 and J is TRBJ1-1; D not certain. The CDR3 has 15 amino acids. The V end was cut by 0 bases, the J end by 1 base, with 9 bases between. Per the germline V gene, CDR1 is SGHTA and CDR2 is FQGTGA. The CDR3 nucleotides read TGTGCCAGCAGCTTAACGTCAAATGGGAACACTGAAGCTTTCTTT. Protein product: CASSLTSNGNTEAFF.